Each of the 2 T cell receptor beta chains below was sequenced from the same sample in a study of radiotherapy plus CTLA-4 blockade in lung cancer. Sequencing used immunoSEQ multiplex PCR; TCRdb keeps in-frame clones, though not all of them. The sample holds around 80,000 clones; approximately 80% are singletons and the top ten take roughly 0.87%. Source: peripheral blood, taken from a patient treated with radiotherapy plus ipilimumab. All receptors come from a human donor with non-small cell lung cancer who had stable disease on radiotherapy plus ipilimumab.

The chain combines TRBV5-5 with TRBJ1-6; TRBD1 is a possible D gene (5 bases). Trimming left V 4 bases short and J 0 bases short, with 14 bases between. Per the germline V gene, CDR1 is SGHKS and CDR2 is YYEKEE (reference sequence). The CDR3 is made up of 17 amino acids. This CDR3 reads CASSPRDSRSYNSPLHF. Here the CDR3 DNA reads TGTGCCAGCAGCCCCCGGGACTCTCGCTCCTATAATTCACCCCTCCACTTT.

The CDR3 DNA reads as TGTGCCAGCACACCTCGCGGGCCCACAGATACGCAGTATTTT. Its protein is CASTPRGPTDTQYF. The chain uses TRBV7-8 and TRBJ2-3, with D perhaps TRBD2 (5 bases). Trimming left V 7 bases short and J 2 bases short, with 13 bases between. This CDR3 region has 14 residues. The germline V gene encodes CDR1 SGHVS and CDR2 FQNEAQ.